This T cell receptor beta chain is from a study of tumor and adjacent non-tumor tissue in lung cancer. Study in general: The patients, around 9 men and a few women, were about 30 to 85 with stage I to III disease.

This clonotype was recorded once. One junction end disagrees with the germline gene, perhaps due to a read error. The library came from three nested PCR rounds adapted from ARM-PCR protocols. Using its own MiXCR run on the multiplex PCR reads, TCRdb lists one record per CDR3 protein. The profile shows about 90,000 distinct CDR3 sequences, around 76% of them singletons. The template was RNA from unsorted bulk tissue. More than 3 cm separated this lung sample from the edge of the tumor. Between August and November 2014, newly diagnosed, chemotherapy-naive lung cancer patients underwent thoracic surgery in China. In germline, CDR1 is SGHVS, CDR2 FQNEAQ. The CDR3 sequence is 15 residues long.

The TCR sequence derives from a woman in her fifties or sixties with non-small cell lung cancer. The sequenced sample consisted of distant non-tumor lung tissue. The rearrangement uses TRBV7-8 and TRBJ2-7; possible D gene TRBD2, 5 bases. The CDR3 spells CASSVISASSYEQYF. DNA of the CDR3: TGTGCTAGCAGCGTCATTAGCGCCAGCTCCTACGAGCAGTACTTC.